This T cell receptor beta chain was documented in a study of blood T cell repertoires in COVID-19. J was trimmed by 9 bases and V by 8 bases; bases with no gene match: 6. Germline V gene sequence: CDR1 MDHEN, CDR2 SYDVKM. The CDR3 has 12 amino acids. Profiled with immunoSEQ multiplex PCR; TCRdb holds only in-frame clones, not every one. The sample comprises around 150,000 clones, around 79% of which are singletons, and about 11% rests with the top ten. The cohort comprised adults aged about 18 to 90 years residing in some 24 US areas. This clonotype was sampled from a middle-aged man who had recovered from COVID-19. The specimen sequenced was PBMCs or T cells enriched from blood (not recorded which). The V gene is TRBV28, the J gene TRBJ2-1; 8 bases line up with TRBD2. CDR3: CASVAGTSEQFF. In nucleotides, the CDR3 is TGTGCCAGCGTGGCAGGGACTAGTGAGCAGTTCTTC.